This is a list of T cell receptor beta chains from one sample in a study of blood T cell repertoires in COVID-19. The method was immunoSEQ multiplex PCR; TCRdb's version includes in-frame clones alone and lacks a portion of them. The sample has roughly 280,000 clones, around four fifths seen once; the top ten hold less than 5%. Source material: peripheral blood. Every receptor here comes from a man aged 55-75 years with acute or convalescent COVID-19. Both conserved end residues are part of each CDR3. A D gene is named only where the DNA matches it firmly. Part of the rows lack a size; the others show once, few, many or a class for expanded clones.

TRBJ2-5 - few TRBV27 CASSLWAGGAETQYF TGTGCCAGCAGTTTATGGGCGGGCGGGGCGGAGACCCAGTACTTC
TRBJ2-3 TRBD1 - TRBV6-5 CASSSRGPDTQYF TGTGCCAGCAGTTCAAGGGGGCCAGATACGCAGTATTTT
TRBJ1-3 TRBD1 - TRBV27 CASSLSGTGPGNTIYF TGTGCCAGCAGTCTCTCCGGGACAGGCCCTGGAAACACCATATATTTT
TRBJ1-6 TRBD1 - TRBV28 CASSGYRGNSPLHF TGTGCCAGCAGTGGGTACAGGGGTAATTCACCCCTCCACTTT
TRBJ1-3 TRBD1 - TRBV7-9 CASSLEGQGGHTIYF TGTGCCAGCAGCTTAGAGGGACAGGGAGGTCACACCATATATTTT
TRBJ1-6 - - TRBV5-3 CARSLSEFGLENSPLHF TGTGCCAGAAGCTTGTCGGAGTTTGGGTTGGAAAATTCACCCCTCCACTTT
TRBJ2-3 - - TRBV24-1 CATSDPGTKGTDTQYF TGTGCCACCAGTGATCCTGGGACAAAAGGCACAGATACGCAGTATTTT
TRBJ1-5 - - TRBV4-1 CASSQEGGSNQPQHF TGCGCCAGCAGCCAAGAGGGGGGAAGCAATCAGCCCCAGCATTTT
TRBJ2-3 TRBD2 - TRBV27 CASSPAGTSGATSTDTQYF TGTGCCAGCAGCCCCGCCGGGACTAGCGGGGCTACTAGCACAGATACGCAGTATTTT
TRBJ2-3 TRBD2 - TRBV5-8 CASSSGLALLTDTQYF TGTGCCAGCAGCTCGGGACTAGCACTACTCACAGATACGCAGTATTTT
TRBJ2-3 - - TRBV20-1 CSAPGTDTQYF TGCAGTGCGCCAGGGACAGATACGCAGTATTTT
TRBJ2-7 TRBD1 - TRBV5-1 CASSLGGTGFDEQYF TGCGCCAGCAGCTTGGGAGGGACAGGCTTTGACGAGCAGTACTTC
TRBJ1-2 - - TRBV18 CASSQKNREANYGYTF TGTGCCAGCTCCCAAAAAAACAGGGAAGCTAACTATGGCTACACCTTC
TRBJ2-1 - once TRBV24-1 CATSDLNVGGAVYNEQFF TGTGCCACCAGTGATTTGAATGTTGGGGGGGCCGTCTACAATGAGCAGTTCTTC
TRBJ2-7 TRBD2 once TRBV18 CASSPPGLEGLEQYF TGTGCCAGCTCACCGCCGGGACTAGAGGGTTTGGAGCAGTACTTC
TRBJ1-5 TRBD1 - TRBV9 CASSVGTDNQPQHF TGTGCCAGCAGCGTCGGGACAGACAATCAGCCCCAGCATTTT
TRBJ1-1 - - TRBV2 CAVSRQGKTEAFF TGTGCCGTTTCCCGGCAGGGAAAGACTGAAGCTTTCTTT
TRBJ1-1 TRBD1 - TRBV14 CASSQVDRVEAFF TGTGCCAGCAGCCAAGTCGACAGGGTTGAAGCTTTCTTT
TRBJ2-1 TRBD2 - TRBV27 CASSRRGTSGLSSYNEQFF TGTGCCAGCTCCCGTCGGGGGACTAGCGGGCTCTCCTCCTACAATGAGCAGTTCTTC
TRBJ2-5 - once TRBV27 CASSLGGGWETQYF TGTGCCAGCAGTTTAGGGGGGGGCTGGGAGACCCAGTACTTC
TRBJ2-5 - once TRBV7-8 CASSLVRGDRETQYF TGTGCCAGCAGCTTGGTCAGGGGAGATCGAGAGACCCAGTACTTC
TRBJ2-1 - once TRBV3-1/TRBV3-2 CASSPGLLYNEQFF TGTGCCAGCAGCCCGGGACTGCTCTACAATGAGCAGTTCTTC
TRBJ2-3 TRBD2 - TRBV27 CASRSLMSGGSTDTQYF TGTGCCAGCAGATCCCTCATGAGCGGGGGGTCCACAGATACGCAGTATTTT
TRBJ1-1 - - TRBV6-5 CASSYLTANTEAFF TGTGCCAGCAGTTACCTGACAGCCAACACTGAAGCTTTCTTT
TRBJ2-3 - - TRBV28 CASSSNRVADTQYF TGTGCCAGCAGTTCTAACAGGGTTGCAGATACGCAGTATTTT
TRBJ1-1 - - TRBV5-1 CASRSQASNTEAFF TGCGCCAGCAGGAGTCAGGCGTCGAACACTGAAGCTTTCTTT
TRBJ2-3 TRBD2 - TRBV5-1 CASSLGGGPRADTQYF TGCGCCAGCAGCTTGGGGGGAGGGCCGCGGGCAGATACGCAGTATTTT
TRBJ1-5 - - TRBV7-8 CASSLAPRGTHQPQHF TGTGCCAGCAGCTTAGCCCCGCGGGGGACCCATCAGCCCCAGCATTTT
TRBJ1-4 - - TRBV6-5 CASSYPQDSTNEKLFF TGTGCCAGCAGCTACCCCCAGGATTCCACTAATGAAAAACTGTTTTTT
TRBJ1-1 - - TRBV11-1 CASSKQTNTEAFF TGTGCCAGCAGCAAACAAACGAACACTGAAGCTTTCTTT
TRBJ2-3 - - TRBV4-2 CASSQERDQGDTQYF TGTGCCAGCAGCCAAGAGAGGGACCAGGGGGATACGCAGTATTTT
TRBJ2-2 - - TRBV7-2 CASSLFGGTNTGELFF TGTGCCAGCAGCTTATTCGGGGGTACGAACACCGGGGAGCTGTTTTTT
TRBJ1-5 - - TRBV15 CATSRVSRVGNQPQHF TGTGCCACCAGCAGAGTTTCCAGGGTAGGCAATCAGCCCCAGCATTTT
TRBJ2-5 TRBD1 once TRBV6-5 CASSYSRGRGKETQYF TGTGCCAGCAGTTACTCTAGGGGGCGAGGGAAAGAGACCCAGTACTTC
TRBJ2-1 - - TRBV7-9 CASSPNLGNEQFF TGTGCCAGCAGCCCTAACCTAGGCAATGAGCAGTTCTTC
TRBJ2-5 - - TRBV28 CASWVTPQGTQYF TGTGCCAGCTGGGTAACTCCCCAGGGGACCCAGTACTTC
TRBJ2-7 TRBD2 - TRBV5-1 CASSTGTSGVYEQYF TGCGCCAGCAGCACCGGGACTAGCGGGGTCTACGAGCAGTACTTC
TRBJ1-1 - - TRBV29-1 CSATMYHIKNTEAFF TGCAGCGCTACCATGTATCACATTAAGAACACTGAAGCTTTCTTT
TRBJ1-2 - - TRBV6-5 CASTLDRNYGYTF TGTGCCAGCACCCTAGACCGTAACTATGGCTACACCTTC
TRBJ2-7 - - TRBV7-2 CASSLLYEQYF TGTGCCAGCAGCTTACTCTACGAGCAGTACTTC
TRBJ2-7 - - TRBV9 CASSVGGQGNYEQYF TGTGCCAGCAGCGTAGGCGGCCAGGGCAACTACGAGCAGTACTTC
TRBJ2-1 TRBD2 - TRBV10-2 CASSEEGGRNEQFF TGCGCCAGCAGTGAGGAGGGAGGGCGGAATGAGCAGTTCTTC
TRBJ1-6 - - TRBV5-1 CASSPGGSYNSPLHF TGCGCCAGCAGCCCCGGAGGCTCCTATAATTCACCCCTCCACTTT
TRBJ1-2 - - TRBV11-2 CASSLAGSYGYTF TGTGCCAGCAGCTTGGCAGGGTCATATGGTTACACCTTC
TRBJ1-2 - - TRBV18 CASSPPPGDYGYTF TGTGCCAGCTCACCACCGCCCGGAGACTATGGCTACACCTTC
TRBJ1-4 TRBD1 - TRBV28 CASSYGTANEKLFF TGTGCCAGCAGTTACGGGACAGCAAATGAAAAACTGTTTTTT
TRBJ1-3 TRBD1 - TRBV5-4 CASSLGGMTGISGNTIYF TGTGCCAGCAGCTTGGGGGGCATGACAGGGATCTCTGGAAACACCATATATTTT
TRBJ2-1 - - TRBV7-2 CASSLALVYNEQFF TGTGCCAGCAGCTTAGCGCTAGTCTACAATGAGCAGTTCTTC
TRBJ2-7 TRBD2 - TRBV20-1 CSASFSASGGYEQYF TGCAGTGCTAGTTTCTCTGCTAGCGGGGGCTACGAGCAGTACTTC
TRBJ1-4 - - TRBV6-5 CASKEGREEKLFF TGTGCCAGCAAGGAGGGGAGGGAGGAAAAACTGTTTTTT
TRBJ1-3 TRBD1 - TRBV2 CASQGGSSGNTIYF TGTGCCAGCCAGGGGGGCAGCTCTGGAAACACCATATATTTT
TRBJ2-1 - - TRBV28 CASSRGGTGANEQFF TGTGCCAGCAGTAGGGGAGGCACAGGTGCCAATGAGCAGTTCTTC
TRBJ1-2 - - TRBV27 CASSPRFESGYTF TGTGCCAGCAGTCCCCGCTTCGAGAGTGGCTACACCTTC
TRBJ2-7 TRBD1 - TRBV9 CASSVAGTGFYEQYF TGTGCCAGCAGCGTAGCTGGGACAGGGTTCTACGAGCAGTACTTC
TRBJ2-7 - few TRBV7-8 CASSPSGLYEQYF TGTGCCAGCAGCCCCAGCGGCCTCTACGAGCAGTACTTC